These T cell receptor beta chains were read from a single sample in a study of OX40 agonist ivuxolimab in advanced cancers. The data were produced by immunoSEQ multiplex PCR, yet TCRdb's version contains in-frame clones alone and is incomplete. Of roughly 90,000 clones listed, roughly 94% were seen once; the top ten hold over 2.5%. The material was CD4+ or CD8+ T cells sorted from blood, obtained in a trial of the OX40 agonist ivuxolimab. These receptor sequences come from an adult with an advanced solid tumor such as melanoma, head and neck, liver or kidney cancer. Both conserved end residues are part of each CDR3. Fields, in order: D gene, clone size, V gene, J gene, CDR3 protein, CDR3 DNA. A D gene is named only where the DNA matches it firmly. Some rows have no size entry. The others give once, few or many, or a class for an expanded clone.

D: -
size: -
V: TRBV29-1
J: TRBJ2-5
CDR3: CSVKSLGAQYF
DNA: TGCAGCGTTAAAAGCTTGGGGGCCCAGTACTTC

D: -
size: -
V: TRBV6-1
J: TRBJ1-5
CDR3: CASSVLAGNQPQHF
DNA: TGTGCCAGCAGTGTCCTGGCAGGCAATCAGCCCCAGCATTTT

D: -
size: -
V: TRBV10-1
J: TRBJ2-7
CDR3: CASSDSYEQYF
DNA: TGCGCCAGCTCCGACAGTTACGAGCAGTACTTC

D: -
size: -
V: TRBV27
J: TRBJ2-3
CDR3: CASSLRAAAPGDTQYF
DNA: TGTGCCAGCAGTTTAAGGGCGGCCGCGCCAGGGGATACGCAGTATTTT

D: -
size: -
V: TRBV6-5
J: TRBJ1-2
CDR3: CASSYGYRVDTF
DNA: TGTGCCAGCAGTTATGGATACAGGGTGGACACCTTC

D: -
size: -
V: TRBV9
J: TRBJ2-1
CDR3: CASRGGSGSNEQFF
DNA: TGTGCCAGCAGGGGTGGGAGTGGTAGCAATGAGCAGTTCTTC

D: TRBD1
size: -
V: TRBV27
J: TRBJ1-5
CDR3: CASSWRGLSNQPQHF
DNA: TGTGCCAGCAGTTGGAGGGGGCTTAGCAATCAGCCCCAGCATTTT

D: -
size: -
V: TRBV5-4
J: TRBJ1-1
CDR3: CASSLAGRNTEAFF
DNA: TGTGCCAGCAGCTTGGCGGGTCGGAACACTGAAGCTTTCTTT

D: TRBD2
size: -
V: TRBV10-1
J: TRBJ2-1
CDR3: CASSESGGKHFNEQFF
DNA: TGCGCCAGCAGTGAGTCGGGAGGGAAGCATTTCAATGAGCAGTTCTTC

D: -
size: -
V: TRBV5-4
J: TRBJ2-1
CDR3: CASSLALGGGSPLPYNEQFF
DNA: TGTGCCAGCAGCTTGGCCCTGGGAGGAGGGTCCCCTCTCCCCTACAATGAGCAGTTCTTC

D: TRBD2
size: -
V: TRBV6-6
J: TRBJ2-3
CDR3: CASSYTAGGVTDTQYF
DNA: TGTGCCAGCAGTTACACGGCGGGAGGGGTGACAGATACGCAGTATTTT

D: TRBD2
size: -
V: TRBV28
J: TRBJ2-5
CDR3: CASRSGLARGVETQYF
DNA: TGTGCCAGCAGGTCCGGACTAGCCCGTGGGGTAGAGACCCAGTACTTC

D: -
size: -
V: TRBV11-2
J: TRBJ1-1
CDR3: CASSLDVTEAFF
DNA: TGTGCCAGCAGCTTAGATGTAACTGAAGCTTTCTTT

D: TRBD2
size: -
V: TRBV9
J: TRBJ2-1
CDR3: CASSVGGSFYNEQFF
DNA: TGTGCCAGCAGCGTAGGCGGGAGTTTTTACAATGAGCAGTTCTTC

D: -
size: once
V: TRBV11-2
J: TRBJ2-4
CDR3: CASRTGPRDIQYF
DNA: TGTGCCAGCAGAACAGGGCCCAGGGACATTCAGTACTTC

D: TRBD2
size: -
V: TRBV5-3
J: TRBJ2-2
CDR3: CARSWGGGRDYRDTGELFF
DNA: TGTGCCAGAAGCTGGGGCGGTGGTCGGGACTACCGGGACACCGGGGAGCTGTTTTTT

D: -
size: -
V: TRBV7-9
J: TRBJ1-1
CDR3: CASSLAENTEAFF
DNA: TGTGCCAGCAGCTTGGCAGAGAACACTGAAGCTTTCTTT